A single sample gave rise to the 27 T cell receptor beta chains below, sequenced in a study of blood T cells in healthy people across ages. Through a sample-barcoded 5' primer and a J-beta primer mix, a second PCR was run for roughly 7 to 11 cycles. TCRdb re-called the 5' RACE reads with MiXCR, one entry per CDR3 protein. The data show about 650,000 distinct CDR3 sequences, with about 32% seen just once and 15% held by the top ten. Sequenced: blood. These receptors were collected from a woman of 80 years or more in good health.

The J gene is TRBJ2-7, the V gene TRBV20-1; 12 bases map to TRBD2. The J segment lost 10 bases and the V segment lost 6 bases, leaving 16 bases of the junction unmatched. CDR3 size: 15 residues. Germline CDR1 DFQATT, CDR2 SNEGSKA (reference sequence). CDR3 nucleotide sequence: TGCAGTGCGCCGCTAGCGGGGGGGCTATGGGAGATCCAGTACTTC. Amino acid sequence: CSAPLAGGLWEIQYF.

The DNA of the CDR3 is TGTGCCAGCAGTTACTCGACCCAGTCCAGGGGGCTGGCTGAAGCTTTCTTT. It codes for CASSYSTQSRGLAEAFF. The rearrangement links TRBV6-2 or TRBV6-3 to TRBJ1-1; 8 nucleotides match TRBD1. V lost 0 bases to trimming and J lost 6 bases; unmatched junction nucleotides: 12. CDR3 length: 17 amino acids. CDR1 is MNHEY, CDR2 SVGEGT, per germline.

This clonotype was seen many times. The V and J genes are TRBV15 and TRBJ2-5, with D unclear. Germline V gives CDR1 LNHNV, CDR2 YYDKDF (reference sequence). There are 12 residues in the CDR3. V dropped 1 base and J dropped 1 base, with 1 base sitting between them. CDR3 amino acids: CATSRAQETQYF. CDR3 sequence (DNA): TGTGCCACCAGCAGAGCCCAAGAGACCCAGTACTTC.

This clonotype was observed at least ten times. This chain connects TRBV15 to TRBJ2-7; D could derive from TRBD1 or TRBD2 (5 bases each). The CDR3 is made up of 14 amino acids. Germline CDR1 LNHNV, CDR2 YYDKDF (reference sequence). V was cut by 0 bases and J by 4 bases, with 10 bases left in between. The CDR3 DNA follows: TGTGCCACCAGCAGAGATTCGGGGCCGTACGAGCAGTACTTC. The encoded protein is CATSRDSGPYEQYF.

This clonotype turned up a few times. A much larger clone differs from this one at a single base, so this may be a read error. The J gene is TRBJ2-3, the V gene TRBV4-2, with D possibly TRBD2 on 5 matching bases. Germline V gene sequence: CDR1 LGHNA, CDR2 YNFKEQ. The CDR3 has 16 residues. The V end lost 1 base, the J end lost 2 bases, and 13 bases lay between the germline ends. The CDR3 reads CASSQGMSGFTDTQYF. CDR3 sequence (DNA): TGTGCCAGCAGCCAAGGAATGTCGGGGTTCACAGATACGCAGTATTTT.

The chain employs TRBV30 and TRBJ2-5; D ambiguous. The V end lost 0 bases, the J end lost 4 bases, and 15 bases lay between the germline ends. Germline V gene lookup returns CDR1 GTSNPN and CDR2 SVGIG (reference sequence). CDR3 size: 15 residues. The DNA for the CDR3 is TGTGCCTGGAGTGTAGGGCAACTTAGAGGAGAGACCCAGTACTTC. This sequence encodes CAWSVGQLRGETQYF.

This clonotype was found many times. V and J are TRBV6-1 and TRBJ1-2, with D tentatively TRBD1 (6 bases). V shed 0 bases and J shed 7 bases, with 9 bases lying between them. The germline CDR1 and CDR2 sequences are MNHNS and SASEGT. The length of the CDR3 is 13 residues. CDR3 sequence reads: CASSEAGGRGYTF. CDR3 nucleotide sequence: TGTGCCAGCAGTGAAGCAGGGGGTCGTGGCTACACCTTC.

The chain recombines TRBV7-8 with TRBJ2-3; D may be TRBD2 (5 bases). Germline assignment: CDR1 SGHVS and CDR2 FQNEAQ. The CDR3 totals 13 residues. Trimming took off 3 bases at V and 6 bases at J, with 10 bases between the two ends. CDR3 in amino acids: CASSLETGDTQYF. DNA for the CDR3: TGTGCCAGCAGCTTGGAAACGGGGGATACGCAGTATTTT.

This clonotype was detected many times. The chain carries TRBV5-1 and TRBJ2-3, with 9 bases matching TRBD2. J gave up 5 bases and V 0 bases, and 7 bases lay outside the gene matches. The CDR3 is made up of 16 amino acids. Looked up from germline, CDR1 is SGHRS and CDR2 is YFSETQ. CDR3 in amino acids: CASSLDGGGAGDTQYF. The CDR3 DNA is TGCGCCAGCAGCTTGGATGGCGGGGGGGCGGGAGATACGCAGTATTTT. Full variable domain (missing parts from reference TRBV5-1 and TRBJ2-3): KAGVTQTPRYLIKTRGQQVTLSCSPISGHRSVSWYQQTPGQGLQFLFEYFSETQRNKGNFPGRFSGRQFSNSRSEMNVSTLELGDSALYLCASSLDGGGAGDTQYFGPGTRLTVL.

This clonotype was counted at least ten times. The V gene is TRBV3-1, the J gene TRBJ2-1, with D possibly being TRBD2 (5 bases). V was shortened by 1 base and J by 4 bases, with 11 bases between the two germline ends. This CDR3 is built from 15 residues. Per germline, CDR1 LGHDT and CDR2 YNNKEL (reference sequence). The CDR3 region has the DNA TGTGCCAGCAGCCAAGGCGGGCTCGGGTACAATGAGCAGTTCTTC. As protein: CASSQGGLGYNEQFF.

About this clonotype: A much larger clone lies a single base off, so this may be a read error. The chain recombines TRBV20-1 with TRBJ1-6; unclear D gene. Trimming took 2 bases from V and 10 from J, leaving 9 bases between them. Germline V gene sequence: CDR1 DFQATT, CDR2 SNEGSKA (reference sequence). The CDR3 consists of 12 residues. DNA for the CDR3: TGCAGTGCTAGAAGGGTGGGATCACCCCTCCACTTT. Protein sequence: CSARRVGSPLHF.

This clonotype was detected ten times or more. This chain uses TRBV15 with TRBJ1-5, with 7 bases that match TRBD1. The CDR3 length is 15 residues. Germline V CDR1 and CDR2: LNHNV, YYDKDF (reference sequence). The trim removed 6 bases at V and 0 bases at J, leaving 5 bases unmatched. The CDR3 DNA follows: TGTGCCACCAGGGGTAGGACAGGTAGCAATCAGCCCCAGCATTTT. Translation: CATRGRTGSNQPQHF. The entire variable domain, with the rest obtained from reference TRBV15 and TRBJ1-5, is as follows: DAMVIQNPRYQVTQFGKPVTLSCSQTLNHNVMYWYQQKSSQAPKLLFHYYDKDFNNEADTPDNFQSRRPNTSFCFLDIRSPGLGDTAMYLCATRGRTGSNQPQHFGDGTRLSIL.

This sequence joins TRBV12-3 or TRBV12-4 and TRBJ2-3; D remains ambiguous. The V and J ends lost 6 bases and 11 bases respectively, with 12 bases between them. This CDR3 has 11 amino acids. The DNA of the CDR3 is TGTGCCAGCAGGCGTTCAGATGTGCAGTATTTT. Translation: CASRRSDVQYF.

In regard to this clonotype: A much larger clone sits a single nucleotide away, making a read error possible. J is TRBJ2-1 and V is TRBV10-3; the D gene is possibly TRBD2 (5 bases). Judging by the DNA end, TRBJ2-7 fits better; the J call may be wrong. Germline-derived CDR1 and CDR2 are ENHRY and SYGVKD. The length of the CDR3 is 16 residues. In nucleotides, the CDR3 is TGTGCCATCAGTGAGTCGGGTCGGGGTTCCTACAATGAGCAGTACTTC. Protein product: CAISESGRGSYNEQYF.

This clonotype has ten or more counts. The chain carries TRBV10-3 and TRBJ2-5; possible D gene TRBD2, 6 bases. The CDR3 is made up of 14 amino acids. V was cut by 4 bases and J by 0 bases, with 9 bases left in between. Germline lookup yields CDR1 ENHRY and CDR2 SYGVKD. The CDR3 loop reads CAISARGDQETQYF. In nucleotides, the CDR3 is TGTGCCATCAGTGCGCGGGGCGACCAAGAGACCCAGTACTTC.

This clonotype showed up many times. This chain connects TRBV7-3 to TRBJ2-3; D is unresolved. The V and J ends lost 5 bases and 4 bases respectively, with 13 bases between them. The germline gives CDR1 SGHTA, CDR2 FQGTGA. The length of the CDR3 is 14 residues. Written as DNA, the CDR3 is TGTGCCAGCAGCCAAAACTCCCCCCCAGATACGCAGTATTTT. It translates to CASSQNSPPDTQYF.

This clonotype was observed many times. The rearrangement joins TRBV20-1 to TRBJ2-1, with a possible D match to TRBD2 (7 bases). The CDR3 length is 16 residues. V was shortened by 3 bases and J by 7 bases, with 22 bases between the two germline ends. CDR1 is DFQATT and CDR2 is SNEGSKA in the germline V gene (reference sequence). The CDR3 region has the DNA TGCAGTGCTAGTCAATTGAAGGGGGGGCCTCGGAATGAGCAGTTCTTC. Residues: CSASQLKGGPRNEQFF.

The chain combines TRBV5-1 with TRBJ1-1, with D possibly matching TRBD1 (6 bases). Trimming left V 0 bases short and J 5 bases short, with 23 bases between. There are 18 residues in the CDR3. In germline, CDR1 is SGHRS, CDR2 YFSETQ. The CDR3 sequence is CASSLGGTGPRTRTEAFF. The CDR3 nucleotides are TGCGCCAGCAGCTTGGGAGGTACAGGGCCAAGAACAAGGACTGAAGCTTTCTTT. Using reference TRBV5-1 and TRBJ1-1 for the parts outside the CDR3, the full variable domain is KAGVTQTPRYLIKTRGQQVTLSCSPISGHRSVSWYQQTPGQGLQFLFEYFSETQRNKGNFPGRFSGRQFSNSRSEMNVSTLELGDSALYLCASSLGGTGPRTRTEAFFGQGTRLTVV.

The chain employs TRBV20-1 and TRBJ2-7; TRBD2 matches at 9 bases. Germline loops: CDR1 DFQATT, CDR2 SNEGSKA (reference sequence). This CDR3 contains 16 residues. V lost 0 bases and J lost 2; bases outside the gene matches: 8. In nucleotides, the CDR3 is TGCAGTGCTAGAGAAAGAGGGCTAGCGGGGACCTACGAGCAGTACTTC. This gives the protein CSARERGLAGTYEQYF.

Remarks on this clonotype: A much larger clone lies a single base off, so this may be a read error. The chain carries TRBV9 and TRBJ2-7; 10 bases are shared with TRBD2. Germline V gene lookup returns CDR1 SGDLS and CDR2 YYNGEE. The CDR3 is 13 amino acids. CDR3 residues: CAGSVAGGYEQYF. CDR3 coding DNA: TGTGCCGGCAGCGTAGCGGGGGGCTACGAGCAGTACTTC.

This clonotype was counted between two and nine times. The rearrangement joins TRBV29-1 to TRBJ1-1; D is uncertain. This CDR3 has 12 amino acids. Trimming cost V 4 bases and J 5 bases, with 11 bases left between them. Germline CDR1 and CDR2: SQVTM and ANQGSEA. The CDR3 DNA is TGCAGCGTTGGAGAAAGAGGAACTGAAGCTTTCTTT. Protein product: CSVGERGTEAFF.

The DNA of the CDR3 is TGTGCCAGCAGTGACACAACTTTCTCCTATAATTCACCCCTCCACTTT. The encoded protein is CASSDTTFSYNSPLHF. The V gene is TRBV2, the J gene TRBJ1-6, with D unclear. CDR1 is SNHLY, CDR2 FYNNEI, per germline. Deletions cut 3 bases from V and 0 bases from J, with 9 bases between. The CDR3 runs 16 residues.

This clonotype came up a few times. One junction end disagrees with the germline gene, perhaps due to a read error. The chain carries TRBV3-1 and TRBJ2-1, with TRBD2 as a possible D gene (5 bases). This CDR3 is 17 amino acids long. Germline lookup yields CDR1 LGHDT and CDR2 YNNKEL (reference sequence). The CDR3 DNA sequence: TGTGCCCGCAGCCAAGGACTCCCCCTGAGCTCCTACAATGAGCAGTTCTTC. It translates to CARSQGLPLSSYNEQFF.

This clonotype was recorded at least ten times. The rearrangement joins TRBV7-2 to TRBJ2-7; tentative D call: TRBD2 (6 bases). Germline V gene sequence: CDR1 SGHTA, CDR2 FQGNSA. The V end lost 5 bases, the J end lost 0 bases, and 11 bases lay between the germline ends. CDR3 length: 14 residues. CDR3 in amino acids: CASSRNGGSYEQYF. The DNA of the CDR3 is TGTGCCAGCAGCCGAAACGGGGGCTCCTACGAGCAGTACTTC. Using reference TRBV7-2 and TRBJ2-7 for the parts outside the CDR3, the full variable domain is GAGVSQSPSNKVTEKGKDVELRCDPISGHTALYWYRQSLGQGLEFLIYFQGNSAPDKSGLPSDRFSAERTGGSVSTLTIQRTQQEDSAVYLCASSRNGGSYEQYFGPGTRLTVT.

This clonotype was seen repeatedly, ten times or more. This chain connects TRBV20-1 to TRBJ2-1, with D possibly TRBD2 on 5 matching bases. Germline CDR1 reads DFQATT; CDR2 reads SNEGSKA (reference sequence). The CDR3 extends over 15 amino acids. V gave up 0 bases and J gave up 5 bases, with 14 bases separating them. CDR3 loop: CSARDPTTIHNEQFF. The CDR3 nucleotides read TGCAGTGCTAGAGATCCGACGACTATCCACAATGAGCAGTTCTTC.

There are many counts of this clonotype. The genes are TRBV18 and TRBJ2-1, with unresolved D. V was shortened by 3 bases and J by 5 bases, with 14 bases between the two germline ends. Germline V gene sequence: CDR1 KGHSH, CDR2 LQKENI. The CDR3 loop spans 15 amino acids. The CDR3 nucleotides read TGTGCCAGCTCACCGAGGAAAGGGTGGGACAATGAGCAGTTCTTC. It codes for CASSPRKGWDNEQFF. Together with reference TRBV18 and TRBJ2-1, the CDR3 gives the full variable domain: NAGVMQNPRHLVRRRGQEARLRCSPMKGHSHVYWYRQLPEEGLKFMVYLQKENIIDESGMPKERFSAEFPKEGPSILRIQQVVRGDSAAYFCASSPRKGWDNEQFFGPGTRLTVL.

This clonotype was observed at least ten times. The chain employs TRBV20-1 and TRBJ2-4; unclear D gene. Per the germline V gene, CDR1 is DFQATT and CDR2 is SNEGSKA (reference sequence). The length of the CDR3 is 15 residues. Trimming took off 0 bases at V and 1 base at J, with 10 bases between the two ends. The CDR3 DNA follows: TGCAGTGCTAGAGATCTGGCGCGCGCCAAAAACATTCAGTACTTC. It translates to CSARDLARAKNIQYF.